Following are 7 T cell receptor beta chains from one sample sequenced in a study of graft-versus-host responses after intestinal transplantation. Clones were read by immunoSEQ multiplex PCR, and TCRdb kept only the in-frame ones, dropping some. The table lists approximately 10,000 clones, 25% to 30% of them singletons, with roughly 3.2% in the top ten. The source was alloreactive CD4+ T cells from a mixed lymphocyte reaction culture, collected before intestinal transplant. Documented subset: CFSE-low proliferating T cells sorted from approximately 6-day pre-transplant mixed lymphocyte reaction (GvH or HvG direction). Receptors were obtained from a human patient who received an intestinal transplant.

This clone is classed as medium-sized. The rearrangement joins TRBV19 to TRBJ2-7; no firm D call. Germline CDR1 is LNHDA and CDR2 is SQIVND (reference sequence). This CDR3 spans 14 amino acids. V was clipped by 6 bases and J by 1 base, with 13 bases between them. The CDR3 bases are TGTGCCAGTAGCATCGCAGGTTCGTCCTACGAGCAGTACTTC. Amino acid sequence: CASSIAGSSYEQYF. The whole variable domain, filled in from reference TRBV19 and TRBJ2-7, reads DGGITQSPKYLFRKEGQNVTLSCEQNLNHDAMYWYRQDPGQGLRLIYYSQIVNDFQKGDIAEGYSVSREKKESFPLTVTSAQKNPTAFYLCASSIAGSSYEQYFGPGTRLTVT.

The V call is TRBV5-4, the J call TRBJ2-1; 9 nucleotides match TRBD2. CDR3 size: 16 residues. CDR1 and CDR2 (germline): SGHNT, YYREEE (reference sequence). After removal of 1 base from V and 0 bases from J, the junction contained 2 bases not matched to a gene. Written as DNA, the CDR3 is TGTGCCAGCAGCTTGTTGACTAGCGGCTCCTACAATGAGCAGTTCTTC. It yields the protein CASSLLTSGSYNEQFF.

The chain is built from TRBV7-3 and TRBJ2-7; D gene uncertain. Looked up from germline, CDR1 is SGHTA and CDR2 is FQGTGA. V was cut by 0 bases and J by 6 bases, with 6 bases left in between. The CDR3 totals 12 residues. The CDR3 spells CASSLTSGEQYF. DNA for the CDR3: TGTGCCAGCAGCTTAACGAGTGGCGAGCAGTACTTC.

The DNA for the CDR3 is TGTGCCAGCAGTCCGCCCGCGGGCACTGAAGCTTTCTTT. The encoded protein is CASSPPAGTEAFF. This chain joins TRBV7-6 and TRBJ1-1; unclear D gene. V was shortened by 6 bases and J by 4 bases, with 12 bases between the two germline ends. The CDR3 spans 13 residues. Germline V gene sequence: CDR1 SGHVS, CDR2 FNYEAQ.

This clone was seen only a few times. In DNA, the CDR3 is TGCAGCGTTGAAGGGCCCTCTGGGGCCAACGTCCTGACTTTC. Translated, it gives CSVEGPSGANVLTF. The V and J genes are TRBV29-1 and TRBJ2-6, with D unresolved. Trimming cost V 1 base and J 0 bases, with 4 bases left between them. The CDR3 spans 14 residues. CDR1 is SQVTM and CDR2 is ANQGSEA in the germline V gene.

This clone was counted only a few times. The chain couples TRBV13 to TRBJ2-7, with a tentative D call TRBD1 (5 bases). The V gene's germline CDR1 is PRHDT and CDR2 FYEKMQ (reference sequence). Trimming shortened V by 6 bases and J by 4 bases, and 13 bases separated the two germline ends. CDR3 length: 13 amino acids. The CDR3 here is CASSDWGGYEQYF. The CDR3 DNA reads TGTGCCAGCAGTGATTGGGGCGGATACGAGCAGTACTTC. The full variable domain, with the rest looked up from reference TRBV13 and TRBJ2-7, is AAGVIQSPRHLIKEKRETATLKCYPIPRHDTVYWYQQGPGQDPQFLISFYEKMQSDKGSIPDRFSAQQFSDYHSELNMSSLELGDSALYFCASSDWGGYEQYFGPGTRLTVT.

The sample holds a few counts of this clone. V usage is TRBV30 and J usage is TRBJ2-1, with D possibly being TRBD2 (6 bases). CDR1 is GTSNPN, CDR2 SVGIG, per germline (reference sequence). The CDR3 length is 14 residues. The ends were cut back, 3 bases at V and 2 bases at J, with 11 bases in the middle. The DNA of the CDR3 is TGTGCCTGGAGCTCCGGGAGTGCCTACAATGAGCAGTTCTTC. Translated, it gives CAWSSGSAYNEQFF.